The subject of this entry is one T cell receptor (beta chain). Antigen: not known. The entry originates in a study of T cells expressing NK-cell markers. About the research overall: The TCR beta repertoires originated in sorted CD3+CD56+NKG2C+, CD3+CD56+NKG2C- and CD3+CD56-NKG2C+ T cells. Study findings and constraints: Questions lingered over whether expanded NKG2C+ T cell clones were HCMV-specific. In a few donors, dominant clonotypes made up roughly 28.3-65% of CD3+CD56-NKG2C+ cells.

The CDR3 extends over 14 amino acids. It was by 5'RACE template switching with UMIs that TCR beta cDNA was made. TCRdb re-called the 5' RACE reads and catalogs CDR3 proteins one per entry, DNA excluded. This table lists a few hundred thousand distinct CDR3 sequences. The sequence came from a woman aged 50 to 60 in good health. The rearrangement joins TRBV12-3 or TRBV12-4 to TRBJ1-6; TCRdb indicates TRBD1, and absent DNA this call remains unverified. Sequencing was performed on blood T cells: a sorted CD56 or NKG2C T cell subset, CD4+ or CD8+ T cells, or bulk PBMC T cells (not recorded which). Here the CDR3 reads CASSLLGAGSPLHF.